The 23 T cell receptor beta chains reported below all come from one sample, sequenced in a study of blood T cell repertoires in COVID-19 (dated by TCRdb to about 2020). Library creation used the immunoSEQ multiplex PCR assay. Sourced from immuneACCESS, this table was stored by TCRdb with only in-frame sequences that have V and J called. A share of the clones is absent; for the studies checked, an unresolved V gene accounts for under half, and the remainder has no known explanation. The table for this sample lists roughly 260,000 clones; around 87% of them were counted only once. The ten largest clonotypes hold around 2.2% of the sample. Input material: peripheral blood. Receptors originate from a woman aged 45-59 years who had recovered from COVID-19.

The genes are TRBV10-3 and TRBJ1-5, with 12 positions matching TRBD1. This CDR3 is built from 15 residues. Germline CDR1 reads ENHRY; CDR2 reads SYGVKD. Germline trimming cut 6 bases from V and 6 bases from J; bases unmatched to any gene: 6. The chain's CDR3 is CAISTGTGGGQPQHF. The CDR3 DNA is TGTGCCATCAGCACCGGGACAGGGGGCGGTCAGCCCCAGCATTTT.

The V call is TRBV9, the J call TRBJ2-5, with 9 nucleotides matching TRBD1. The V gene's germline CDR1 is SGDLS and CDR2 YYNGEE. This CDR3 is built from 16 residues. The J segment lost 2 bases and the V segment lost 1 base, leaving 6 bases of the junction unmatched. The CDR3 here is CASSVSPGTGQETQYF. As DNA, the CDR3 is TGTGCCAGCAGCGTATCCCCCGGGACAGGGCAAGAGACCCAGTACTTC.

Comments on this clone: This sample includes further DNA sequences coding for the same CDR3. The chain has TRBV30 and TRBJ1-5; D gene unclear. The V end lost 0 bases, the J end lost 2 bases, and 5 bases lay between the germline ends. CDR3 length: 13 residues. Germline assignment: CDR1 GTSNPN and CDR2 SVGIG (reference sequence). CDR3 in amino acids: CAWSVEGNQPQHF. DNA for the CDR3: TGTGCCTGGAGTGTGGAGGGCAATCAGCCCCAGCATTTT.

This chain uses TRBV25-1 with TRBJ2-7; tentatively, D is TRBD2 (5 bases). The CDR3 runs 15 residues. Trimming took 2 bases from V and 0 from J, leaving 11 bases between them. The germline V gene encodes CDR1 MGHDK and CDR2 SYGVNS. CDR3 sequence reads: CASSEIGEPSYEQYF. The CDR3 coding sequence is TGTGCCAGCAGTGAAATCGGGGAACCCTCCTACGAGCAGTACTTC.

The V and J genes are TRBV19 and TRBJ1-3; no firm D call. V was pared by 5 bases and J by 4 bases, with 12 bases between. The CDR3 contains 14 residues. Germline loops: CDR1 LNHDA, CDR2 SQIVND (reference sequence). CDR3 sequence reads: CASSFMISGNTIYF. CDR3 coding DNA: TGTGCCAGTAGTTTCATGATTAGCGGAAACACCATATATTTT.

The chain employs TRBV6-5 and TRBJ2-7; 9 bases fit TRBD1. Trimming removed 6 bases from V and 2 bases from J; junction bases left unmatched: 8. Per the germline V gene, CDR1 is MNHEY and CDR2 is SVGAGI. The CDR3 spans 15 residues. The CDR3 DNA follows: TGTGCCAGCAGGAAGACAGGGGGTTCAACCTACGAGCAGTACTTC. It yields the protein CASRKTGGSTYEQYF.

This chain joins TRBV7-2 and TRBJ2-7; no clear D gene. Germline lookup yields CDR1 SGHTA and CDR2 FQGNSA. V lost 2 bases to trimming and J lost 2 bases, with 10 bases between them. The CDR3 has 14 amino acids. The CDR3 loop reads CASSLYQVTYEQYF. The CDR3, as DNA: TGTGCCAGCAGCTTATATCAGGTTACCTACGAGCAGTACTTC.

This clone was observed a few times. Other DNA sequences in this sample translate to the same CDR3. V usage is TRBV7-2 and J usage is TRBJ2-3; D unresolved. Trimming cost V 0 bases and J 2 bases, with 3 bases left between them. The germline V gene has CDR1 SGHTA and CDR2 FQGNSA. The CDR3 is 13 residues long. The CDR3 DNA follows: TGTGCCAGCAGCTTAGCGTACACAGATACGCAGTATTTT. It codes for CASSLAYTDTQYF.

The V and J genes are TRBV19 and TRBJ2-7, with D perhaps matching TRBD2 (6 bases). The CDR3 has 14 residues. Trimming removed 5 bases from V and 0 bases from J, with 11 bases in between. Per germline, CDR1 LNHDA and CDR2 SQIVND (reference sequence). The CDR3 sequence: CASSRLGGSYEQYF. The CDR3 DNA sequence: TGTGCCAGTAGTCGACTCGGGGGCTCCTACGAGCAGTACTTC.

This rearrangement joins TRBV24-1 to TRBJ2-1; D is ambiguous. The V end lost 3 bases, the J end lost 0 bases, and 5 bases lay between the germline ends. CDR3 length equals 14 residues. The germline V gene has CDR1 KGHDR and CDR2 SFDVKD. The CDR3 nucleotides read TGTGCCACCAGTGATGCCTACTCCTACAATGAGCAGTTCTTC. Translated: CATSDAYSYNEQFF.

The V call is TRBV2, the J call TRBJ2-1; TRBD2 agrees at 10 bases. The CDR3 has 14 amino acids. Looked up from germline, CDR1 is SNHLY and CDR2 is FYNNEI. Trimming removed 7 bases from V and 4 bases from J; junction bases left unmatched: 4. CDR3 sequence (DNA): TGTGCCAGCACCACGACTAGCGGGTACAATGAGCAGTTCTTC. Encoded protein: CASTTTSGYNEQFF.

CDR3 sequence (DNA): TGCGCCAGCAGTTCAGGGTTTCCGTGTCAGTACTTC. Translation gives CASSSGFPCQYF. This sequence joins TRBV10-1 and TRBJ2-4, with D perhaps TRBD1 (5 bases). V was cut by 5 bases and J by 12 bases, with 14 bases left in between. This CDR3 has 12 residues. Looked up from germline, CDR1 is WNHNN and CDR2 is SYGVQD (reference sequence).

The chain is built from TRBV27 and TRBJ1-1; the match to TRBD1 covers 9 bases. V lost 5 bases and J lost 9; bases outside the gene matches: 7. CDR3 length: 13 amino acids. Germline V gene sequence: CDR1 MNHEY, CDR2 SMNVEV (reference sequence). CDR3 in DNA: TGTGCCAGCAGTACCGGGACAGGGTTACAAGCTTTCTTT. Amino acid sequence: CASSTGTGLQAFF.

J is TRBJ1-1 and V is TRBV6-5; 11 nucleotides agree with TRBD1. The V segment lost 2 bases and the J segment 5 bases; nucleotides outside the gene matches: 4. The germline V gene has CDR1 MNHEY and CDR2 SVGAGI. CDR3 size: 15 residues. CDR3 nucleotides: TGTGCCAGCAGTTACAGAGGACAGGGGGCGACTGAAGCTTTCTTT. As protein: CASSYRGQGATEAFF.

This clone is a singleton in its sample. The V gene is TRBV2, the J gene TRBJ2-2; 7 bases line up with TRBD2. Unmatched junction bases numbered 12, after V lost 5 bases and J lost 6 bases. This CDR3 region has 16 residues. CDR1 is SNHLY and CDR2 is FYNNEI in the germline V gene. The CDR3 DNA reads as TGTGCCAGCAGTAGTCTTTGGCGGGAGCGGGCCGGGGAGCTGTTTTTT. Its translation: CASSSLWRERAGELFF.

The chain couples TRBV5-1 to TRBJ1-3; TRBD1 matches 8 bases. Germline values: CDR1 SGHRS, CDR2 YFSETQ. The CDR3 runs 16 residues. Trimming removed 2 bases from V and 4 bases from J; junction bases left unmatched: 8. CDR3 sequence: CASSFTQGAMGNTIYF. The CDR3 nucleotides read TGCGCCAGCAGCTTCACCCAGGGGGCGATGGGAAACACCATATATTTT.

The chain couples TRBV4-2 to TRBJ2-3; D may be TRBD2 (6 bases). V lost 1 base, J lost 1 base, and 9 bases lay in between. Germline V gives CDR1 LGHNA, CDR2 YNFKEQ. The CDR3 covers 15 residues. CDR3 sequence: CASSQGRGRTDTQYF. The DNA of the CDR3 is TGTGCCAGCAGCCAAGGGAGGGGACGCACAGATACGCAGTATTTT.

The V and J genes are TRBV25-1 and TRBJ2-1; possibly TRBD1 for D (5 bases). V lost 0 bases, J lost 8 bases, and 17 bases lay in between. CDR3 length: 16 amino acids. Germline-derived CDR1 and CDR2 are MGHDK and SYGVNS. For the CDR3, the DNA is TGTGCCAGCAGTGAATATATACAGGCCACAGGAGATGAGCAGTTCTTC. It encodes CASSEYIQATGDEQFF.

The chain couples TRBV19 to TRBJ1-2; TRBD1 agrees at 8 bases. Trimming cost V 5 bases and J 8 bases; bases outside gene matches: 7. The CDR3 consists of 13 residues. Germline values: CDR1 LNHDA, CDR2 SQIVND (reference sequence). The CDR3 region is CASSPQGAEGYTF. The CDR3 DNA is TGTGCCAGTAGTCCCCAGGGGGCGGAGGGCTACACCTTC.

The chain recombines TRBV9 with TRBJ2-7; 7 bases line up with TRBD2. The length of the CDR3 is 14 residues. Germline V CDR1 and CDR2: SGDLS, YYNGEE. The trim removed 2 bases at V and 0 bases at J, leaving 2 bases unmatched. The CDR3 nucleotides read TGTGCCAGCAGCGTTGGACTAGTCTCCTACGAGCAGTACTTC. As protein: CASSVGLVSYEQYF. Full variable domain (remainder filled in from reference TRBV9 and TRBJ2-7): DSGVTQTPKHLITATGQRVTLRCSPRSGDLSVYWYQQSLDQGLQFLIQYYNGEERAKGNILERFSAQQFPDLHSELNLSSLELGDSALYFCASSVGLVSYEQYFGPGTRLTVT.

J is TRBJ1-6 and V is TRBV5-1; 8 nucleotides agree with TRBD1. Trimming at V came to 3 bases and at J to 9 bases, leaving 8 bases not matched to a gene. Germline CDR1 SGHRS, CDR2 YFSETQ. The CDR3 extends over 15 amino acids. The DNA of the CDR3 is TGCGCCAGCAGCTCTACAGGGGGAAGGGGTTCACCCCTCCACTTT. Protein product: CASSSTGGRGSPLHF.

The chain has TRBV9 and TRBJ2-1, with 8 bases aligning to TRBD2. CDR1 is SGDLS and CDR2 is YYNGEE in the germline V gene. The CDR3 length is 19 residues. V gave up 3 bases and J gave up 7 bases; unmatched junction bases: 21. The CDR3 is CASSAGISSGNGFRNEQFF. For the CDR3, the DNA is TGTGCCAGCAGCGCCGGGATTAGTAGCGGGAATGGTTTTAGGAATGAGCAGTTCTTC.

The V gene is TRBV15, the J gene TRBJ1-3, with D uncertain. The V gene lost 0 bases and the J gene lost 4 bases, with 10 bases spanning the gap. Germline V CDR1 and CDR2: LNHNV, YYDKDF (reference sequence). This CDR3 region has 15 residues. CDR3 in DNA: TGTGCCACCAGCAGAGATAAAACGGTCGGAAACACCATATATTTT. Amino acid sequence: CATSRDKTVGNTIYF. The entire variable domain, with the rest obtained from reference TRBV15 and TRBJ1-3, is as follows: DAMVIQNPRYQVTQFGKPVTLSCSQTLNHNVMYWYQQKSSQAPKLLFHYYDKDFNNEADTPDNFQSRRPNTSFCFLDIRSPGLGDTAMYLCATSRDKTVGNTIYFGEGSWLTVV.